These 28 T cell receptor beta chains originate from one sample sequenced in a study of T cells in Graves' hyperthyroidism and ophthalmopathy. TCR beta CDR3 region amplification was performed from RNA transcripts. The HTBI primer set was used in a first-round RT-PCR of the TCR CDR3. TCRdb processed the multiplex PCR reads anew with MiXCR; each CDR3 protein has one entry. Of about 570,000 distinct CDR3 sequences in the sample, roughly 15% are singletons; the top ten hold more than 11%. Specimen: blood. The receptor source for this set is a woman aged 40 to 55 with Graves' hyperthyroidism.

Comment on this clonotype: The junction does not match germline at one end; this may be a read error. This chain connects TRBV5-4 to TRBJ2-7; D could derive from TRBD1 or TRBD2 (5 bases each). The germline V gene encodes CDR1 SGHNT and CDR2 YYREEE (reference sequence). This CDR3 region has 15 residues. Here the CDR3 reads CASSLERDASYEQHF. The DNA of the CDR3 is TGTGCCAGCAGCTTGGAAAGGGACGCCTCCTACGAGCAGCACTTC.

The chain combines TRBV10-3 with TRBJ2-5, with D unclear. The CDR3 has 13 amino acids. The V gene's germline CDR1 is ENHRY and CDR2 SYGVKD. V was pared by 4 bases and J by 3 bases, with 9 bases between. CDR3 region: CAISGQGKETQYF. The CDR3 DNA follows: TGTGCCATCAGTGGACAAGGAAAAGAGACCCAGTACTTC.

This clonotype was seen ten or more times. The rearrangement links TRBV15 to TRBJ1-1; D gene uncertain. CDR1 and CDR2 from the germline V gene are LNHNV and YYDKDF (reference sequence). The V and J ends lost 2 bases and 7 bases respectively, with 11 bases between them. This CDR3 has 13 amino acids. The CDR3 DNA sequence: TGTGCCACCAGCAGAATACAAGGGCTTGAAGCTTTCTTT. This encodes CATSRIQGLEAFF.

At least ten counts were recorded for this clonotype. The gene calls are TRBV30 and TRBJ1-5, with D unresolved. The CDR3 contains 13 residues. Trimming cost V 3 bases and J 2 bases, with 8 bases left between them. Germline-derived CDR1 and CDR2 are GTSNPN and SVGIG (reference sequence). The chain's CDR3 is CAWSGAGNQPQHF. For the CDR3, the DNA is TGTGCCTGGAGCGGTGCGGGCAATCAGCCCCAGCATTTT.

In its sample, this clonotype was seen many times. This chain joins TRBV6-2 or TRBV6-3 and TRBJ1-1, with D possibly being TRBD1 (5 bases). Per the germline V gene, CDR1 is MNHEY and CDR2 is SVGEGT. The V gene lost 2 bases and the J gene lost 8 bases, with 12 bases spanning the gap. The CDR3 length is 13 residues. The CDR3 bases are TGTGCCAGCAGTTACGCCCGACAGCGCGAAGCTTTCTTT. This translates into CASSYARQREAFF.

Comments on this clonotype: Since a much larger clone is just one base distant, this may be a read error. The chain's CDR3 is CASSYTFLAGGFGERFF. The CDR3 DNA follows: TGTGCCAGCAGTTACACTTTTCTAGCGGGAGGGTTCGGGGAGCGGTTTTTT. This chain joins TRBV6-9 and TRBJ2-2; 12 nucleotides align to TRBD2. CDR3 length: 17 amino acids. In germline, CDR1 is MNHGY, CDR2 SVAAGI.

The rearrangement joins TRBV5-6 to TRBJ2-5; either TRBD1 or TRBD2 may supply D (5 bases each). The CDR3 extends over 15 amino acids. V lost 0 bases, J lost 4 bases, and 13 bases lay in between. Germline lookup yields CDR1 SGHDT and CDR2 YYEEEE. The CDR3 region has the DNA TGTGCCAGCAGCTTGGTACCCGGGACGGGAGAGACCCAGTACTTC. This encodes CASSLVPGTGETQYF.

This clonotype was seen more than once but under ten times. In DNA, the CDR3 is TGTGCCAGCAGCTCCGACTGGAACACTGAAGCTTTCTTT. As protein: CASSSDWNTEAFF. The V and J genes are TRBV7-2 and TRBJ1-1; D gene uncertain. Germline V gives CDR1 SGHTA, CDR2 FQGNSA. The CDR3 loop spans 13 amino acids. Trimming took 4 bases from V and 1 from J, leaving 7 bases between them. Looking up the rest from reference TRBV7-2 and TRBJ1-1 gives the full variable domain: GAGVSQSPSNKVTEKGKDVELRCDPISGHTALYWYRQSLGQGLEFLIYFQGNSAPDKSGLPSDRFSAERTGGSVSTLTIQRTQQEDSAVYLCASSSDWNTEAFFGQGTRLTVV.

The chain employs TRBV20-1 and TRBJ2-5, with 8 bases lining up with TRBD2. The CDR3 totals 16 residues. Unmatched junction bases numbered 13, after V lost 6 bases and J lost 1 base. CDR1 is DFQATT and CDR2 is SNEGSKA in the germline V gene (reference sequence). The chain's CDR3 is CSAGGGSGGTQETQYF. The CDR3 DNA follows: TGCAGTGCCGGGGGTGGGAGCGGGGGAACCCAAGAGACCCAGTACTTC.

At least ten counts were recorded for this clonotype. The CDR3 spells CASSSADIHTIYF. The CDR3 bases are TGTGCCAGCAGTTCCGCGGACATTCACACCATATATTTT. The chain combines TRBV28 with TRBJ1-3, with D tentatively TRBD1 (5 bases). The V end was cut by 4 bases, the J end by 8 bases, with 12 bases between. The CDR3 covers 13 residues. Germline V gene data show CDR1 as MDHEN and CDR2 as SYDVKM.

This clonotype was found many times. The CDR3 nucleotides read TGTGCCAGCAGCCTCGGTCGACAGGGGCTGAGTTCACCCCTCCACTTT. Protein sequence: CASSLGRQGLSSPLHF. J is TRBJ1-6 and V is TRBV13; 8 bases fit TRBD1. J was trimmed by 9 bases and V by 5 bases; bases with no gene match: 12. Germline V CDR1 and CDR2: PRHDT, FYEKMQ (reference sequence). This CDR3 has 16 residues.

This clonotype was found many times. The chain links TRBV10-3 to TRBJ1-1, with D perhaps matching TRBD1 (6 bases). Germline-derived CDR1 and CDR2 are ENHRY and SYGVKD. The CDR3 extends over 12 amino acids. V shed 4 bases and J shed 6 bases, with 9 bases lying between them. The DNA for the CDR3 is TGTGCCATCAGTGGGGACAAACCTGAAGCTTTCTTT. This sequence encodes CAISGDKPEAFF.

The chain links TRBV7-6 to TRBJ1-4; 11 bases line up with TRBD1. CDR3 size: 15 residues. V gave up 3 bases and J gave up 8 bases; unmatched junction bases: 5. Per the germline V gene, CDR1 is SGHVS and CDR2 is FNYEAQ. CDR3 bases: TGTGCCAGCAGCTTCGGGGGACAGGGGGTAGAAAAACTGTTTTTT. Protein sequence: CASSFGGQGVEKLFF.

This clonotype was observed at least ten times. The chain has TRBV28 and TRBJ2-7; 12 bases align to TRBD2. CDR3 size: 14 residues. Losses at the gene ends were 6 bases for V and 5 bases for J; bases not matched to a gene: 5. CDR1 and CDR2 (germline): MDHEN, SYDVKM. CDR3 residues: CASRTSGRTHEQYF. The CDR3 nucleotides are TGTGCCAGCAGGACTAGCGGGAGAACCCACGAGCAGTACTTC.

This clonotype has only a few counts. The rearrangement links TRBV9 to TRBJ1-2, with D possibly matching TRBD1 (5 bases). V was pared by 4 bases and J by 2 bases, with 15 bases between. Germline CDR1 reads SGDLS; CDR2 reads YYNGEE. The CDR3 totals 15 residues. The CDR3 is CASSSPSGTNYGYTF. The DNA for the CDR3 is TGTGCCAGCAGCTCCCCGAGCGGGACCAACTATGGCTACACCTTC.

This clonotype was observed many times. The gene calls are TRBV20-1 and TRBJ1-6; D is undetermined. The CDR3 sequence is 12 residues long. CDR1 DFQATT and CDR2 SNEGSKA come from the germline V gene (reference sequence). With 3 bases removed from V and 10 bases from J, the gap between germline ends came to 10 bases. The CDR3 DNA follows: TGCAGTGCTAGTCAGGTGCAGTCACCCCTCCACTTT. This sequence encodes CSASQVQSPLHF.

This clonotype has a count of ten or more. The rearrangement links TRBV9 to TRBJ1-1; tentative D call: TRBD1 (5 bases). This CDR3 has 14 amino acids. V was pared by 3 bases and J by 7 bases, with 16 bases between. Germline CDR1 and CDR2: SGDLS and YYNGEE. This CDR3 is CASSAGLGAIEAFF. CDR3 nucleotide sequence: TGTGCCAGCAGCGCAGGTCTCGGGGCAATTGAAGCTTTCTTT.

This clonotype was counted between two and nine times. This sequence joins TRBV25-1 and TRBJ2-3; D possibly corresponds to TRBD2 (6 bases). This CDR3 is 11 amino acids long. V was pared by 6 bases and J by 10 bases, with 11 bases between. Germline assignment: CDR1 MGHDK and CDR2 SYGVNS. CDR3 nucleotides: TGTGCCAGCAGCACCGGGACTGCGCAGTATTTT. Translated, it gives CASSTGTAQYF.

This clonotype came up many times. The chain recombines TRBV7-9 with TRBJ2-1; 10 nucleotides align to TRBD1. The CDR3 is 15 residues long. J lost 4 bases, V lost 5 bases, and 5 bases had no gene match. Per the germline V gene, CDR1 is SEHNR and CDR2 is FQNEAQ (reference sequence). Here the CDR3 DNA reads TGTGCCAGCAGCCCTGACAGGGGGCGATACAATGAGCAGTTCTTC. This codes for CASSPDRGRYNEQFF.

This clonotype has just a few counts. The chain employs TRBV10-2 and TRBJ1-1; a weak D match, TRBD1 (6 bases). Deletions cut 2 bases from V and 5 bases from J, with 27 bases between. CDR1 WSHSY and CDR2 SAAADI come from the germline V gene. CDR3 length equals 19 residues. The CDR3 DNA follows: TGCGCCAGCAGTGAGCCCCTTATCGGGGGCAGGGTGTTAAGTACTGAAGCTTTCTTT. Residues: CASSEPLIGGRVLSTEAFF.

There are a few counts of this clonotype. The chain couples TRBV6-5 to TRBJ2-7; 9 bases are a match to TRBD1. The V gene end was trimmed by 2 bases and the J gene end by 6 bases; junction bases not matched to a gene: 2. Germline V CDR1 and CDR2: MNHEY, SVGAGI. The CDR3 loop spans 13 amino acids. The CDR3 region is CASSYGTGSEQYF. CDR3 in DNA: TGTGCCAGCAGTTACGGGACAGGGTCCGAGCAGTACTTC.

This clonotype was seen ten or more times. V is TRBV6-2 or TRBV6-3 and J is TRBJ2-2; 8 bases are shared with TRBD2. The CDR3 is 15 amino acids. J gave up 3 bases and V 2 bases, and 2 bases lay outside the gene matches. Germline-derived CDR1 and CDR2 are MNHEY and SVGEGT. CDR3 residues: CASSYTSGYTGELFF. CDR3 sequence (DNA): TGTGCCAGCAGTTACACTAGCGGCTACACCGGGGAGCTGTTTTTT.

CDR3 in amino acids: CSARRTEGNSYGYTF. DNA for the CDR3: TGCAGTGCTAGACGCACAGAAGGGAATAGCTATGGCTACACCTTC. The chain uses TRBV20-1 and TRBJ1-2; D not resolved. Germline lookup yields CDR1 DFQATT and CDR2 SNEGSKA (reference sequence). This CDR3 is 15 amino acids long. The V gene lost 2 bases and the J gene lost 4 bases, with 17 bases spanning the gap.

This clonotype was observed a few times. The chain employs TRBV24-1 and TRBJ2-1; 7 bases line up with TRBD2. The trim removed 6 bases at V and 5 bases at J, leaving 6 bases unmatched. This CDR3 is built from 14 residues. CDR1 is KGHDR, CDR2 SFDVKD, per germline. As DNA, the CDR3 is TGTGCCACCAGTTGGCGGGAGCGAAACAATGAGCAGTTCTTC. This gives the protein CATSWRERNNEQFF.

The table lists this clonotype with many counts. This chain joins TRBV24-1 and TRBJ2-2; no definite D call. The CDR3 extends over 14 amino acids. Trimming took off 5 bases at V and 4 bases at J, with 10 bases between the two ends. CDR1 is KGHDR and CDR2 is SFDVKD in the germline V gene. CDR3 DNA sequence: TGTGCCACCAGTGCTGGGGTCACCACCGGGGAGCTGTTTTTT. This sequence encodes CATSAGVTTGELFF.

This clonotype was recorded at least ten times. DNA of the CDR3: TGTGCCAGCTCCCACCTGGGTGCAGGGTACCAAGAGACCCAGTACTTC. Translated, it gives CASSHLGAGYQETQYF. V gene TRBV18 combines with J gene TRBJ2-5; the D gene is possibly TRBD1 (5 bases). Per germline, CDR1 KGHSH and CDR2 LQKENI. The germline V and J ends were trimmed by 6 bases and 0 bases, with 17 bases remaining between them. The CDR3 has 16 amino acids.

The table lists this clonotype with many counts. The chain combines TRBV12-3 or TRBV12-4 with TRBJ2-7; D is possibly TRBD2 (6 bases). Trimming stripped 6 bases from V and 3 bases from J, with 15 bases between. This CDR3 is 14 amino acids long. CDR3 residues: CASSSGTSYYEQYF. For the CDR3, the DNA is TGTGCCAGCAGCTCCGGGACTTCTTACTACGAGCAGTACTTC.

The CDR3 DNA sequence: TGTGCCAGTAGTTCGACAGGGGACATCTATGGCTACACCTTC. It is translated as CASSSTGDIYGYTF. The V and J genes are TRBV19 and TRBJ1-2, with 8 bases aligning to TRBD1. CDR3 size: 14 residues. Trimming took 5 bases from V and 4 from J; bases not matched to a gene: 6. Germline CDR1 reads LNHDA; CDR2 reads SQIVND (reference sequence).